The 28 T cell receptor beta chains reported below all come from one sample, sequenced in a study of blood T cell repertoires in COVID-19 (dated by TCRdb to between 2020 and 2021). The library was obtained by the immunoSEQ multiplex PCR assay. TCRdb holds this immuneACCESS table with in-frame rearrangements only. Some clones are missing; in checked studies, unresolved V genes explain under half, and the rest has no known cause. Recorded for this sample are 130,000 to 150,000 clones; about 76% of them occurred a single time. The ten largest account for around 12% of the sample. The specimen was peripheral blood. Receptors were obtained from a man aged 80 or over with acute or convalescent COVID-19.

J is TRBJ2-5 and V is TRBV30; 8 positions agree with TRBD1. Germline V gene sequence: CDR1 GTSNPN, CDR2 SVGIG (reference sequence). CDR3 length: 15 residues. V shed 2 bases and J 5 bases; nucleotides not matched to a gene: 10. The CDR3 DNA reads TGTGCCTGGAGTCCCGCCAGGGGGCGGTCGGAGACCCAGTACTTC. It codes for CAWSPARGRSETQYF.

A word on this clone: At one end the junction does not follow the germline gene, possibly because of a read error. The genes are TRBV2 and TRBJ2-3; 7 bases line up with TRBD1. CDR3 size: 14 residues. The germline V gene has CDR1 SNHLY and CDR2 FYNNEI. CDR3 residues: CASARRDSIDTQYF. The CDR3 DNA sequence: TGTGCCAGCGCTAGAAGGGACAGCATAGATACGCAGTATTTT.

This clone appeared a few times. The chain uses TRBV3-1 (or the pseudogene TRBV3-2) and TRBJ1-6; 7 bases map to TRBD1. Trimming removed 4 bases from V and 7 bases from J; junction bases left unmatched: 4. CDR1 is LGHDT, CDR2 YNNKEL, per germline (reference sequence). The CDR3 loop spans 14 amino acids. The CDR3 protein is CASSPGQWNSPLHF. For the CDR3, the DNA is TGTGCCAGCAGCCCGGGACAGTGGAATTCACCCCTCCACTTT.

This chain links TRBV2 with TRBJ1-6; D ambiguous. This CDR3 comprises 16 residues. Trimming removed 7 bases from V and 0 bases from J, with 13 bases in between. Germline values: CDR1 SNHLY, CDR2 FYNNEI. CDR3 loop: CASIAASSSYNSPLHF. Written as DNA, the CDR3 is TGTGCCAGCATAGCAGCCTCGAGCTCCTATAATTCACCCCTCCACTTT.

The rearrangement links TRBV24-1 to TRBJ2-3; TRBD1 might be the D (5 bases). Germline V gene lookup returns CDR1 KGHDR and CDR2 SFDVKD. This CDR3 spans 13 amino acids. With 4 bases removed from V and 5 bases from J, the gap between germline ends came to 9 bases. The chain's CDR3 is CATSDHDRDTQYF. The CDR3 DNA is TGTGCCACCAGTGACCACGACAGAGATACGCAGTATTTT.

This rearrangement joins TRBV7-2 to TRBJ1-5; 10 bases agree with TRBD1. V lost 4 bases and J lost 3; bases outside the gene matches: 3. This CDR3 has 15 amino acids. Germline-derived CDR1 and CDR2 are SGHTA and FQGNSA. CDR3 coding DNA: TGTGCCAGCAGCTGGACAGGGGGGCCCAATCAGCCCCAGCATTTT. Translated, it gives CASSWTGGPNQPQHF.

This chain joins TRBV6-5 and TRBJ1-5, with a tentative D call TRBD1 (6 bases). Germline V gene sequence: CDR1 MNHEY, CDR2 SVGAGI. This CDR3 is built from 13 residues. V lost 6 bases and J lost 6, with 12 bases in between. The CDR3 loop reads CASSNRASQPQHF. CDR3 nucleotides: TGTGCCAGCAGCAACAGGGCGAGTCAGCCCCAGCATTTT.

The V call is TRBV18, the J call TRBJ2-7; D not certain. Germline CDR1 KGHSH, CDR2 LQKENI. The CDR3 length is 14 residues. V was cut by 0 bases and J by 4 bases, with 10 bases left in between. The CDR3 loop reads CASSPPAQLYEQYF. The CDR3 nucleotides are TGTGCCAGCTCACCACCCGCACAGTTATACGAGCAGTACTTC.

The chain carries TRBV3-1 (or the pseudogene TRBV3-2) and TRBJ1-4, with 8 positions matching TRBD1. The CDR3 is made up of 14 amino acids. CDR1 and CDR2 from the germline V gene are LGHDT and YNNKEL (reference sequence). V lost 1 base and J lost 8; bases outside the gene matches: 3. The CDR3 here is CASSQVQGGEKLFF. In DNA, the CDR3 is TGTGCCAGCAGCCAAGTACAGGGGGGGGAAAAACTGTTTTTT.

This chain links TRBV6-6 with TRBJ1-4; 9 nucleotides agree with TRBD1. CDR1 MNHNY and CDR2 SVGAGI come from the germline V gene (reference sequence). CDR3 size: 15 residues. Germline trimming cut 6 bases from V and 5 bases from J; bases unmatched to any gene: 7. In nucleotides, the CDR3 is TGTGCCAGCAGCCAGGGACAGGGCTACAATGAAAAACTGTTTTTT. It specifies CASSQGQGYNEKLFF.

The chain joins TRBV4-2 to TRBJ2-2, with 11 positions matching TRBD2. V trimming: 1 base; J trimming: 3 bases; junction bases outside the gene matches: 4. The CDR3 spans 17 residues. Germline V lookup: CDR1 LGHNA, CDR2 YNFKEQ. The CDR3 region is CASSQGLAGSYTGELFF. CDR3 bases: TGTGCCAGCAGCCAAGGACTAGCGGGGAGCTACACCGGGGAGCTGTTTTTT.

The chain links TRBV4-2 to TRBJ2-3, with 7 bases matching TRBD2. J gave up 0 bases and V 4 bases, and 1 base lay outside the gene matches. This CDR3 has 14 residues. Germline V lookup: CDR1 LGHNA, CDR2 YNFKEQ. The CDR3 coding sequence is TGTGCCAGCAGCCCTAGCGGAAGCACAGATACGCAGTATTTT. Residues: CASSPSGSTDTQYF.

The chain joins TRBV7-2 to TRBJ2-1; 7 positions match TRBD2. V was clipped by 6 bases and J by 4 bases; unmatched bases: 9. The CDR3 is made up of 15 amino acids. Germline V gene lookup returns CDR1 SGHTA and CDR2 FQGNSA. CDR3 DNA sequence: TGTGCCAGCAGTTCCTTCCATAGCGGGTACAATGAGCAGTTCTTC. Protein: CASSSFHSGYNEQFF. Variable domain in full (rest from reference TRBV7-2 and TRBJ2-1): GAGVSQSPSNKVTEKGKDVELRCDPISGHTALYWYRQSLGQGLEFLIYFQGNSAPDKSGLPSDRFSAERTGGSVSTLTIQRTQQEDSAVYLCASSSFHSGYNEQFFGPGTRLTVL.

This clone was recorded once. J is TRBJ2-2 and V is TRBV19; 8 nucleotides line up with TRBD1. With 4 bases clipped from V and 4 bases from J, the junction kept 8 bases outside the gene matches. CDR3 length equals 16 residues. Germline CDR1 LNHDA, CDR2 SQIVND (reference sequence). This chain's CDR3 is CASSTSRTGSTGELFF. CDR3 DNA: TGTGCCAGTAGTACGTCTCGGACAGGGAGCACCGGGGAGCTGTTTTTT. The full variable domain, with the rest looked up from reference TRBV19 and TRBJ2-2, is DGGITQSPKYLFRKEGQNVTLSCEQNLNHDAMYWYRQDPGQGLRLIYYSQIVNDFQKGDIAEGYSVSREKKESFPLTVTSAQKNPTAFYLCASSTSRTGSTGELFFGEGSRLTVL.

V usage is TRBV9 and J usage is TRBJ1-6; 10 nucleotides align to TRBD1. The V and J ends lost 4 bases and 6 bases, in that order; junction bases with no gene match: 7. There are 16 residues in the CDR3. Germline assignment: CDR1 SGDLS and CDR2 YYNGEE. The CDR3 region is CASSSPTGGGNSPLHF. Here the CDR3 DNA reads TGTGCCAGCAGCTCACCGACAGGGGGCGGTAATTCACCCCTCCACTTT.

This chain links TRBV11-3 with TRBJ2-2, with D perhaps TRBD1 (5 bases). The length of the CDR3 is 13 residues. Germline lookup yields CDR1 SGHNT and CDR2 YENEEA. V was clipped by 1 base and J by 6 bases, with 6 bases between them. CDR3 DNA sequence: TGTGCCAGCAGCTTAGTGGGGCCCGGGGAGCTGTTTTTT. Protein: CASSLVGPGELFF.

In nucleotides, the CDR3 is TGTGCCAGTAGCCAGGCCGGCGGGGAGCTGTTTTTT. Amino acids: CASSQAGGELFF. This chain uses TRBV19 with TRBJ2-2; D is uncertain. The V gene lost 6 bases and the J gene lost 7 bases, with 9 bases spanning the gap. This CDR3 has 12 residues. Germline V gives CDR1 LNHDA, CDR2 SQIVND (reference sequence).

The rearrangement links TRBV28 to TRBJ1-2, with 8 bases lining up with TRBD1. The CDR3 has 14 residues. The V and J ends lost 4 bases and 6 bases, in that order; junction bases with no gene match: 7. Germline lookup yields CDR1 MDHEN and CDR2 SYDVKM. The CDR3 DNA is TGTGCCAGCAGTTCCTCCGGACAGGGAGATGGCTACACCTTC. Translation gives CASSSSGQGDGYTF.

J is TRBJ1-4 and V is TRBV2, with 10 bases that match TRBD1. V shed 9 bases, J shed 8 bases, and the junction held 6 bases outside the gene matches. From germline, CDR1 is SNHLY and CDR2 FYNNEI. The CDR3 extends over 13 amino acids. CDR3 in amino acids: CASRRTGGEKLFF. The CDR3 nucleotides are TGTGCCAGTAGAAGGACAGGGGGGGAAAAACTGTTTTTT.

This chain uses TRBV18 with TRBJ2-7, with TRBD1 identical over 11 bases. CDR1 KGHSH and CDR2 LQKENI come from the germline V gene. The junction had 6 bases not matched to a gene; V was cut back by 4 bases and J by 4 bases. CDR3 length equals 15 residues. CDR3 sequence reads: CASSQGTGGMYEQYF. CDR3 DNA: TGTGCCAGCTCACAGGGGACAGGGGGAATGTACGAGCAGTACTTC.

This clone was detected once. The chain uses TRBV7-9 and TRBJ2-3; 8 nucleotides match TRBD2. Germline trimming cut 6 bases from V and 3 bases from J; bases unmatched to any gene: 2. The CDR3 contains 13 residues. The germline CDR1 and CDR2 sequences are SEHNR and FQNEAQ (reference sequence). CDR3 sequence: CASRTGGTDTQYF. The CDR3 DNA follows: TGTGCCAGCAGGACGGGGGGGACAGATACGCAGTATTTT.

The chain links TRBV11-1 to TRBJ2-7, with D perhaps matching TRBD1 (5 bases). The germline gives CDR1 SGHAT, CDR2 FQDESV (reference sequence). This CDR3 spans 15 amino acids. Trimming removed 5 bases at V and 4 bases at J, with 18 bases between. CDR3 loop: CASSRAPGGAYEQYF. For the CDR3, the DNA is TGTGCCAGCAGCCGGGCCCCCGGTGGGGCTTACGAGCAGTACTTC.

This clone was recorded only once. The V call is TRBV19, the J call TRBJ1-5; possibly TRBD1 for D (6 bases). Germline V CDR1 and CDR2: LNHDA, SQIVND (reference sequence). The CDR3 runs 15 residues. V lost 8 bases to trimming and J lost 6 bases, with 20 bases between them. The DNA of the CDR3 is TGTGCCAGTCTCGATACAGGGCTGGGTCGTCAGCCCCAGCATTTT. Amino acid sequence: CASLDTGLGRQPQHF. The variable domain in full, completed from reference TRBV19 and TRBJ1-5, reads DGGITQSPKYLFRKEGQNVTLSCEQNLNHDAMYWYRQDPGQGLRLIYYSQIVNDFQKGDIAEGYSVSREKKESFPLTVTSAQKNPTAFYLCASLDTGLGRQPQHFGDGTRLSIL.

Ten or more counts support this clone. The chain couples TRBV11-2 to TRBJ1-5; no clear D gene. CDR3 length: 14 residues. Trimming removed 2 bases from V and 9 bases from J, with 14 bases in between. Germline V CDR1 and CDR2: SGHAT, FQNNGV. CDR3 nucleotides: TGTGCCAGCAGCTTAACGGGGTCGCTAGGGCCCCAGCATTTT. Its translation: CASSLTGSLGPQHF.

The V gene is TRBV27, the J gene TRBJ1-6, with TRBD1 identical over 8 bases. V shed 4 bases and J 6 bases; nucleotides not matched to a gene: 5. The CDR3 length is 15 residues. Germline lookup yields CDR1 MNHEY and CDR2 SMNVEV (reference sequence). The DNA for the CDR3 is TGTGCCAGCAGTTCCCGGGACAGGCCTAATTCACCCCTCCACTTT. As protein: CASSSRDRPNSPLHF.

The chain carries TRBV20-1 and TRBJ1-2; TRBD1 might be the D (5 bases). The V gene lost 3 bases and the J gene lost 4 bases, with 12 bases spanning the gap. This CDR3 has 13 amino acids. CDR1 and CDR2 from the germline V gene are DFQATT and SNEGSKA (reference sequence). The CDR3 sequence: CSASIPGPYGYTF. The DNA of the CDR3 is TGCAGTGCTAGTATCCCAGGGCCCTATGGCTACACCTTC.

This sequence joins TRBV7-9 and TRBJ1-1; 7 bases are a match to TRBD1. Germline CDR1 and CDR2: SEHNR and FQNEAQ (reference sequence). The trim removed 3 bases at V and 3 bases at J, leaving 10 bases unmatched. CDR3 length equals 16 residues. CDR3 nucleotide sequence: TGTGCCAGCAGCTTTAGACAGGGAGGTGAGGACACTGAAGCTTTCTTT. The encoded protein is CASSFRQGGEDTEAFF.

The V call is TRBV1, the J call TRBJ1-1; the D call of TRBD1 is as the table states it, not checked on the DNA. TRBV1 is recorded as a pseudogene. CDR3 length: 13 residues. The CDR3 DNA reads TGCACCAGCGATCCTACAGGGAACACTGAAGCTTTCTTT. It specifies CTSDPTGNTEAFF.